Described below is a single T cell receptor beta chain sequence and its context. The entry originates in a study of blood T cell repertoires in COVID-19. Study as a whole: Acute and convalescent COVID-19 specimens originated in the United States, Italy and Spain. Sample material is recorded as cDNA or gDNA derived from T cells, B-cell-depleted T cells, or PBMCs.

In the original processing: Quantification of nucleated cells was approximated via reference gene primer amplification. Assay used: immunoSEQ multiplex PCR; TCRdb lists only in-frame clones, some missing. That table furnishes V, J and clone size, whereas the DNA furnished D and trimming. The repertoire consists of some 80,000 clones, with approximately 90% occurring once and the leading ten covering about 21%. Sequenced: peripheral blood. This clonotype originated in a human donor in a cohort sampled during active COVID-19.

DNA for the CDR3: TGTGCCAGCAGTCATAGAACAGGGGGCGTATATCAGCCCCAGCATTTT. It encodes CASSHRTGGVYQPQHF. This chain connects TRBV28 to TRBJ1-5, with 9 bases lining up with TRBD1. This CDR3 has 16 residues. The V gene end was trimmed by 5 bases and the J gene end by 5 bases; junction bases not matched to a gene: 10. Germline V gene sequence: CDR1 MDHEN, CDR2 SYDVKM. Full variable domain (outside the CDR3, taken from reference TRBV28 and TRBJ1-5): DVKVTQSSRYLVKRTGEKVFLECVQDMDHENMFWYRQDPGLGLRLIYFSYDVKMKEKGDIPEGYSVSREKKERFSLILESASTNQTSMYLCASSHRTGGVYQPQHFGDGTRLSIL.